This T cell receptor (beta chain) was sequenced in a study of blood T cell repertoires in COVID-19 (dated by TCRdb to the early 2020s). With respect to the entire study: Samples from collaborators originated in the United States, Italy and Spain and spanned both the acute and convalescent phases of COVID-19. The prospective study material was composed of cDNA or gDNA derived from T cells, B-cell-depleted T cells, or PBMCs. Deeply sampled blood TCRbeta repertoires from subjects exposed to, actively infected with, or recovered from COVID-19 were included in the dataset. The repertoires were released in a freely available public database intended as a resource for research on the immune response to SARS-CoV-2. The samples were drawn from the first 160 participants of the ongoing ImmuneRACE study and from some 1,300 subjects provided by 6 global collaborators. Nearly every sample came with metadata listing a de-identified subject ID, COVID-19 status, age in years and sex. Where HLA class I and class II types were available, the types were taken from metadata supplied by the sample provider, not from assay-based typing. Broad study findings and their caveats: The quantity of clinical and demographic metadata differed by source and by participant and was supplied without curation.

Comments on this clone: Its target antigen remains unknown. Within one base of it there is no much larger clone, and no base qualities were kept.

Whole blood was collected in K2EDTA tubes by collaborating institutions according to the institutions' own protocols. For TCRbeta analysis, collaborators shipped samples in one of three forms: frozen whole blood, isolated PBMCs, or DNA extracted from either of those sample types. Taken from cysteine to phenylalanine, the CDR3 has 16 residues. Only CDR3 DNA remains: 48 bases, in frame from the first base. The germline V gene (reference sequence) provides CDR1 LGHDT and CDR2 YNNKEL. The V and J ends are trimmed by 1 base and 1 base, leaving 13 bases between them. TCRbeta CDR3 regions were amplified from genomic DNA using the immunoSEQ Assay, a bias-controlled multiplex PCR. The original methods were these. Nucleated cell counts per sample were estimated from amplification of reference gene primers within the assay. Sequence reads were collapsed and filtered to measure the absolute abundance of every unique TCRbeta CDR3 rearrangement. Productive Simpson clonality was computed per sample as the square root of Simpson's diversity index over productive rearrangements. TCRdb took this table from immuneACCESS and kept in-frame rearrangements with V and J called. Such tables lack part of the clones; where checked against another copy, unresolved V genes explain under half of the gap, and the rest is unexplained. The D gene and trimming were derived from the DNA, and the V and J assignments and clone size from that table. Present in this sample are roughly 220,000 clones, 80% of which were seen just once. Approximately 6% of the sample is in the top ten clones.

Specimen: peripheral blood. The source of this sequence is a woman in her seventies with acute or convalescent COVID-19. The V gene is TRBV3-1 (or the pseudogene TRBV3-2) and the J gene is TRBJ2-5; TRBD1 is a weak D gene call, 6 bases matching. This receptor carries the CDR3 CASSQGPGASQETQYF. The nucleotide sequence is TGTGCCAGCAGCCAAGGCCCAGGGGCCAGCCAAGAGACCCAGTACTTC.